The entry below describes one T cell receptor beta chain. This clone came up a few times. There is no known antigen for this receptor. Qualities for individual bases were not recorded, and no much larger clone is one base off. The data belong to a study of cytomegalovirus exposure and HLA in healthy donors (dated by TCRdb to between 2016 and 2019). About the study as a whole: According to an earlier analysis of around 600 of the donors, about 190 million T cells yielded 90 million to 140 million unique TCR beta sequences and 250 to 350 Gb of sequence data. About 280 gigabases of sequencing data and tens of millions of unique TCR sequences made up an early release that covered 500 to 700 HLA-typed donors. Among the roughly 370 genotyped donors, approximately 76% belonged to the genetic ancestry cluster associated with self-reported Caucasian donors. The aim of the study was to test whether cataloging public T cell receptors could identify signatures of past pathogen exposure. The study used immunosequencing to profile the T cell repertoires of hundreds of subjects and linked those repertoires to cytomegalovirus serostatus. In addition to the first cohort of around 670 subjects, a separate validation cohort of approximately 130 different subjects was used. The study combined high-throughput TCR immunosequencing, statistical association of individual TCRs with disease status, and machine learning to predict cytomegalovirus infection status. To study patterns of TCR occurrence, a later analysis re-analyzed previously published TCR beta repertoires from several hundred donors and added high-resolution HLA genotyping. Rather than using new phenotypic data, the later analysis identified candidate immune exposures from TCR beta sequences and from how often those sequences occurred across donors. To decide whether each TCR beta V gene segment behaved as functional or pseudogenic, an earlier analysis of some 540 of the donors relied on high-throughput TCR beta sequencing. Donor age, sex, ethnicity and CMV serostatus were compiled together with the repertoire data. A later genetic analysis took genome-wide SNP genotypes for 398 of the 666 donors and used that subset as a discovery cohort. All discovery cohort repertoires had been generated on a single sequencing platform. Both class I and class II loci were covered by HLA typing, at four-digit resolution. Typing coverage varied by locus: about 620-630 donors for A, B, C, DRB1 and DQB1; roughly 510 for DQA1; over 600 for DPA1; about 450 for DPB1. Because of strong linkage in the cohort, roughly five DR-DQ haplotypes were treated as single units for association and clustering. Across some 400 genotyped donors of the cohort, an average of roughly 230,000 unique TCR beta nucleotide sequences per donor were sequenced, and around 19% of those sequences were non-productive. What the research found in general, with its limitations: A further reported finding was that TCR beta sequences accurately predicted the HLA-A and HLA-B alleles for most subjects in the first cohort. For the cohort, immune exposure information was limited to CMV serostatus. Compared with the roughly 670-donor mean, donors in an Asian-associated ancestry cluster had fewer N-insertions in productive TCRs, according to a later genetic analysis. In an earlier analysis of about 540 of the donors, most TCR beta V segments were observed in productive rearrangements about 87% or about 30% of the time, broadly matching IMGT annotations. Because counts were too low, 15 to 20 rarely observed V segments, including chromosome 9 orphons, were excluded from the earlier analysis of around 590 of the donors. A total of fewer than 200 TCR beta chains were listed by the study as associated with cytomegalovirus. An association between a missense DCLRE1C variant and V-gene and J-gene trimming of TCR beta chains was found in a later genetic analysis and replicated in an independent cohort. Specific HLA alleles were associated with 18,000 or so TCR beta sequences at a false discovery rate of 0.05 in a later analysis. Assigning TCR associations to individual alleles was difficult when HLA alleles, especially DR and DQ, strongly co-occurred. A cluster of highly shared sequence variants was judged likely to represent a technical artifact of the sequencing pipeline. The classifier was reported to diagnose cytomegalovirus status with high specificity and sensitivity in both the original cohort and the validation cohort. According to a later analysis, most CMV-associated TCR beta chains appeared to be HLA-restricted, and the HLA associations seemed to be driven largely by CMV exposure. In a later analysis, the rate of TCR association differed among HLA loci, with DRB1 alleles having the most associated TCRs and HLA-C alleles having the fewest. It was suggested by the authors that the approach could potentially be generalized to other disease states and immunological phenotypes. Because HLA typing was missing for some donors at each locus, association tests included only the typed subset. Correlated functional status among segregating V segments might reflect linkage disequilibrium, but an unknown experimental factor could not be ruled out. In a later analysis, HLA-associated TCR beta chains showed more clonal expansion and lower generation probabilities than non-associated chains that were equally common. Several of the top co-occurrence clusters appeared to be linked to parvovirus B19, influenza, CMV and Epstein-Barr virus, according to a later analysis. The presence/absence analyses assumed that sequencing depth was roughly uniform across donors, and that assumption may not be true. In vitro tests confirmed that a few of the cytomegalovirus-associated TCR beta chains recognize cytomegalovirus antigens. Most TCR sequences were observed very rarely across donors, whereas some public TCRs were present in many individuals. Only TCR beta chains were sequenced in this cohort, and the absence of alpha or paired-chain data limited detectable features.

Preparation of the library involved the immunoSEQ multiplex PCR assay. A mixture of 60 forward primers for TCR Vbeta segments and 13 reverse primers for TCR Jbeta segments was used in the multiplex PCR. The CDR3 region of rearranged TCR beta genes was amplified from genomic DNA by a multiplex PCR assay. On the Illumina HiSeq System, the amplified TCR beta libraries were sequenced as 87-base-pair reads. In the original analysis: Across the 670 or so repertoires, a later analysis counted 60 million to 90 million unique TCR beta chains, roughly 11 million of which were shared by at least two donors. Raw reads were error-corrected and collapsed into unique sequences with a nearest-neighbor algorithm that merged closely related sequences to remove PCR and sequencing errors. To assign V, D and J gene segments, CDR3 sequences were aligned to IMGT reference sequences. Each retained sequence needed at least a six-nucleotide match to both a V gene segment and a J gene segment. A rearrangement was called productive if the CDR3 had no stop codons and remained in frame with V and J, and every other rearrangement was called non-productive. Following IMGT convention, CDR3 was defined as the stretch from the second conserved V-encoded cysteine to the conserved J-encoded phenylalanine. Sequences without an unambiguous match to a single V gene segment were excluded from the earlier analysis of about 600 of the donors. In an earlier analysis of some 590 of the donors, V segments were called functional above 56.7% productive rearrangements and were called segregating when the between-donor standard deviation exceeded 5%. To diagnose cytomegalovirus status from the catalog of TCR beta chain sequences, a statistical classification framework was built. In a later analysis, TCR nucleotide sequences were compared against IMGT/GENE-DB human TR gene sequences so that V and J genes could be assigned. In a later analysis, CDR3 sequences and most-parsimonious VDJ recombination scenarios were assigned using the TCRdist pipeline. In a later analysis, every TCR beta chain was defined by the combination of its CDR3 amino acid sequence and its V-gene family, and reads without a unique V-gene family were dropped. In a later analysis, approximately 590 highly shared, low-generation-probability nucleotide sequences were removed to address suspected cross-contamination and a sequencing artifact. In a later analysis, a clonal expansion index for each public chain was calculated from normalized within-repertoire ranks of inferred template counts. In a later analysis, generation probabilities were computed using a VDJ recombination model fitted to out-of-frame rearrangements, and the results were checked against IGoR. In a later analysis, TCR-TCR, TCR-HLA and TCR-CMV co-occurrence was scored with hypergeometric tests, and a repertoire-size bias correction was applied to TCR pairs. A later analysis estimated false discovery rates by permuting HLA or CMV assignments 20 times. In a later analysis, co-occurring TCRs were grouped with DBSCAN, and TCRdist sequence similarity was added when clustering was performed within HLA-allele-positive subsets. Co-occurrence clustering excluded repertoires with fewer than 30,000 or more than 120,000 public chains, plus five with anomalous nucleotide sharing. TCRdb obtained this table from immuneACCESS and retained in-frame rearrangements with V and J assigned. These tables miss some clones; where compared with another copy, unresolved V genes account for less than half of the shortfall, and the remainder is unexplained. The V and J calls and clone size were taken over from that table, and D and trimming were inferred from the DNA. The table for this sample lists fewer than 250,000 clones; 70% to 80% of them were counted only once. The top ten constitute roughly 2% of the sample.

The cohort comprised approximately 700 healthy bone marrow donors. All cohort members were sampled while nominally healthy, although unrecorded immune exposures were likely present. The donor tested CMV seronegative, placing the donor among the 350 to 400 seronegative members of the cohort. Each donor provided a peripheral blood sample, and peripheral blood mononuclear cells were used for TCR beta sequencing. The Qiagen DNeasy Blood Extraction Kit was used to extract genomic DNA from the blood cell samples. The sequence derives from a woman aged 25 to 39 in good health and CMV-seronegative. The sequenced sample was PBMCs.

The sequenced DNA: TGCAGTGCTACGTCCACTGAAGCTTTCTTT. This sequence encodes CSATSTEAFF. Recombination linked TRBV29-1 to TRBJ1-1, with no D gene named confidently. Based on the germline V gene, the CDR1 and CDR2 sequences are SQVTM and ANQGSEA. From the cysteine through the phenylalanine, the CDR3 covers 10 amino acids. Solely the CDR3 DNA is kept, with 30 bases framed from the first base.